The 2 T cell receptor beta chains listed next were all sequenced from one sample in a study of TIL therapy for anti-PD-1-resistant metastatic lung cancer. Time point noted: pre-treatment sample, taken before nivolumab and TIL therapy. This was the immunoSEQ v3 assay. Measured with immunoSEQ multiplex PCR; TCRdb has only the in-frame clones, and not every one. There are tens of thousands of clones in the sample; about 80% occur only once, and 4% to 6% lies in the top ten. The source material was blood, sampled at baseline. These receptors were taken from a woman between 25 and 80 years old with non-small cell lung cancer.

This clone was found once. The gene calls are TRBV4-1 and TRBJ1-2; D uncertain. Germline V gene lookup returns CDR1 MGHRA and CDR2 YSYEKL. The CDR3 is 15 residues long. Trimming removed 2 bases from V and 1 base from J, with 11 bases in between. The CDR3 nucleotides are TGCGCCAGCAGCCAACGCCGGGAGGGTAACTATGGCTACACCTTC. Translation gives CASSQRREGNYGYTF.

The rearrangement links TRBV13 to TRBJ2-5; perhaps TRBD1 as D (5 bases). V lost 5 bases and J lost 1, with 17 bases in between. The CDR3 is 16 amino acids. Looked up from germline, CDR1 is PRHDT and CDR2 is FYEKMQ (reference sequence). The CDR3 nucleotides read TGTGCCAGCAGCATACGCACCCGACAGCCCCAAGAGACCCAGTACTTC. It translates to CASSIRTRQPQETQYF.